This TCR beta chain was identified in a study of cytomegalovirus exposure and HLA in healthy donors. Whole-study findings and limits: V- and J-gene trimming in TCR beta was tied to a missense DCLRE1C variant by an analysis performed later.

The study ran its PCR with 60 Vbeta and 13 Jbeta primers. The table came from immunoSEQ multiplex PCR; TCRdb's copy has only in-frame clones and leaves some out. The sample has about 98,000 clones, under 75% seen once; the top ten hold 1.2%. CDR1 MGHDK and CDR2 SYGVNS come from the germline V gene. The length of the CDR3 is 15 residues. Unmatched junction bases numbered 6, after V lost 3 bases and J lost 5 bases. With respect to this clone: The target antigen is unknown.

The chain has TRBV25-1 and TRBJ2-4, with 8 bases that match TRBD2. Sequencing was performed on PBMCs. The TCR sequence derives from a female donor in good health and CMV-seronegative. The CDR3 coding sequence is TGTGCCAGCAGTGACTGGAGGCGGGGGGAAAACATTCAGTACTTC. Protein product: CASSDWRRGENIQYF.